These 12 T cell receptor beta chains share one sample of origin, sequenced in a study of blood T cell repertoires in COVID-19. Assay: immunoSEQ multiplex PCR; the TCRdb copy retains only in-frame clones and omits some. Here the sample spans some 97,000 clones, just over 90% being singletons. The sample taken for sequencing was peripheral blood. Receptors originate from a man between 60 and 75 years old with acute or convalescent COVID-19.

This CDR3 is CASSPEGGSNQPQHF. The CDR3 DNA is TGTGCCAGCAGCCCAGAGGGGGGGAGCAATCAGCCCCAGCATTTT. The chain employs TRBV6-5 and TRBJ1-5, with D maybe TRBD1 (6 bases). Between the trimmed V and J ends, which lost 6 bases and 1 base, there was a span of 13 bases. The germline V gene encodes CDR1 MNHEY and CDR2 SVGAGI. This CDR3 has 15 amino acids.

This clone was recorded once. The CDR3 is CAIRGEGISTEAFF. The CDR3 DNA follows: TGTGCCATCCGGGGGGAGGGTATTAGTACTGAAGCTTTCTTT. The genes are TRBV10-3 and TRBJ1-1; tentative D call: TRBD1 (5 bases). Germline values: CDR1 ENHRY, CDR2 SYGVKD. The CDR3 is 14 residues long. V lost 8 bases and J 5 bases, leaving 18 bases between the germline ends.

V and J are TRBV9 and TRBJ1-2, with D maybe TRBD1 (5 bases). Germline values: CDR1 SGDLS, CDR2 YYNGEE. The CDR3 loop spans 12 amino acids. The germline V and J ends were trimmed by 3 bases and 7 bases, with 10 bases remaining between them. DNA of the CDR3: TGTGCCAGCAGCGAGGGGTATTTTGGCTACACCTTC. The encoded protein is CASSEGYFGYTF.

In this sample, this clone turned up a few times. The J gene is TRBJ1-2, the V gene TRBV30, with unresolved D. Deletions cut 3 bases from V and 8 bases from J, with 16 bases between. The CDR3 totals 13 residues. From germline, CDR1 is GTSNPN and CDR2 SVGIG (reference sequence). The CDR3 protein is CAWRAPGVQGYTF. The CDR3 DNA follows: TGTGCCTGGAGAGCCCCCGGGGTTCAGGGCTACACCTTC.

The chain joins TRBV19 to TRBJ1-5, with D hard to call. CDR1 is LNHDA and CDR2 is SQIVND in the germline V gene (reference sequence). There are 16 residues in the CDR3. V lost 2 bases, J lost 0 bases, and 11 bases lay in between. For the CDR3, the DNA is TGTGCCAGTAGTATAATAACAGCTTTTAGCAATCAGCCCCAGCATTTT. Its translation is CASSIITAFSNQPQHF.

The sample holds one count of this clone. The chain recombines TRBV20-1 with TRBJ1-1; 7 bases agree with TRBD1. Germline trimming cut 3 bases from V and 2 bases from J; bases unmatched to any gene: 3. The CDR3 length is 13 residues. The germline gives CDR1 DFQATT, CDR2 SNEGSKA (reference sequence). For the CDR3, the DNA is TGCAGTGCTAGTGCAGGGGGAAACACTGAAGCTTTCTTT. Translating it yields CSASAGGNTEAFF.

The V gene is TRBV10-3, the J gene TRBJ2-7; 10 bases match TRBD1. The CDR3 is made up of 15 amino acids. Germline CDR1 is ENHRY and CDR2 is SYGVKD. V lost 2 bases to trimming and J lost 6 bases; unmatched junction nucleotides: 7. CDR3 in amino acids: CAISESFGTGVEQYV. Here the CDR3 DNA reads TGTGCCATCAGTGAGAGTTTCGGGACAGGGGTCGAGCAGTACGTC.

This chain joins TRBV2 and TRBJ2-1, with 9 nucleotides matching TRBD2. The germline V gene encodes CDR1 SNHLY and CDR2 FYNNEI. V trimming: 8 bases; J trimming: 0 bases; junction bases outside the gene matches: 8. CDR3 length equals 16 residues. The CDR3 DNA sequence: TGTGCCAGCGCGTGGGTAGCGGGGGACTCCTACAATGAGCAGTTCTTC. Residues: CASAWVAGDSYNEQFF.

The chain carries TRBV6-5 and TRBJ1-1; 7 bases line up with TRBD1. Germline CDR1 MNHEY, CDR2 SVGAGI. The trim removed 7 bases at V and 6 bases at J, leaving 11 bases unmatched. The CDR3 extends over 14 amino acids. The DNA of the CDR3 is TGTGCCAGCACCCGAACAGGGGATCTTGCTGAAGCTTTCTTT. Protein product: CASTRTGDLAEAFF.

As to this clone: At one boundary the junction diverges from the germline segment, which might be a read error. V is TRBV15 and J is TRBJ1-3; D remains ambiguous. Germline V CDR1 and CDR2: LNHNV, YYDKDF (reference sequence). The CDR3 extends over 14 amino acids. The CDR3 loop is CATSRDLSGAGGNF. Here the CDR3 DNA reads TGTGCCACCAGCAGAGATTTGAGCGGAGCAGGCGGTAATTTT.

The chain carries TRBV10-1 and TRBJ1-1; 9 bases are shared with TRBD1. The CDR3 has 14 amino acids. From germline, CDR1 is WNHNN and CDR2 SYGVQD (reference sequence). V was clipped by 7 bases and J by 5 bases; unmatched bases: 8. CDR3 sequence reads: CASTPGQGYTEAFF. The CDR3 bases are TGCGCCAGCACCCCGGGACAGGGATATACTGAAGCTTTCTTT.

V usage is TRBV12-3 or TRBV12-4 and J usage is TRBJ1-6; 8 bases align to TRBD1. V lost 6 bases, J lost 5 bases, and 0 bases stayed unmatched. The CDR3 extends over 13 amino acids. CDR3 protein: CASRGQDNSPLHF. The CDR3 region has the DNA TGTGCCAGCAGGGGACAGGATAATTCACCCCTCCACTTT.